These T cell receptor beta chains were read from a single sample in a study of blood T cell repertoires in COVID-19. Using immunoSEQ multiplex PCR, the repertoire was profiled, and TCRdb retains in-frame clones only, with some absent. The sample lists fewer than 35,000 clones, about 90% occurring once. Sequences were obtained from peripheral blood. The origin of the receptors is a human donor with active COVID-19. The donor label of this sample is uncertain. The CDR3 runs from the conserved cysteine through the conserved F or W. D genes are given only for firm matches. Size values are once, few and many counts, or a class for expanded clones, and some rows have none.

clone_size d_call j_call v_call cdr3_aa cdr3_nt
once . TRBJ2-3 TRBV5-1 CASTRTASTDTQYF TGCGCCAGCACCAGGACTGCTAGCACAGATACGCAGTATTTT
. . TRBJ2-7 TRBV5-1 CASTAGPVSEEQYF TGCGCCAGCACGGCAGGCCCGGTGTCTGAGGAGCAGTACTTC
. TRBD2 TRBJ2-3 TRBV7-9 CASSLGLASADTQYF TGTGCCAGCAGCCTCGGACTAGCTTCCGCAGATACGCAGTATTTT
. TRBD2 TRBJ2-2 TRBV7-8 CASSRGLAIWNTGELFF TGTGCCAGCAGCCGAGGACTAGCGATATGGAACACCGGGGAGCTGTTTTTT
. . TRBJ2-7 TRBV19 CASSFSVGGYEQYF TGTGCCAGTAGTTTCTCAGTGGGCGGGTACGAGCAGTACTTC
. . TRBJ2-3 TRBV27 CASSPRDGGYTDTQYF TGTGCCAGCAGTCCGCGGGACGGGGGATACACAGATACGCAGTATTTT
. . TRBJ2-5 TRBV7-8 CASSLGLLETQYF TGTGCCAGCAGCTTGGGGCTACTAGAGACCCAGTACTTC
. TRBD1 TRBJ2-3 TRBV5-1 CASSTGQGTDTQYF TGCGCCAGCAGCACCGGACAGGGAACAGATACGCAGTATTTT
. TRBD1 TRBJ1-2 TRBV7-2 CASSGGTGNYGYTF TGTGCCAGCAGCGGGGGGACAGGGAACTATGGCTACACCTTC
. . TRBJ1-1 TRBV5-4 CASSAGQRTEAFF TGTGCCAGCAGCGCCGGACAGCGCACTGAAGCTTTCTTT
. . TRBJ2-3 TRBV7-6 CASSRSTTSGTDTQYF TGTGCCAGCAGCCGTAGCACAACATCGGGCACAGATACGCAGTATTTT
. TRBD1 TRBJ2-7 TRBV10-3 CAISESGTGAPYEQYF TGTGCCATCAGTGAGTCCGGGACAGGGGCCCCCTACGAGCAGTACTTC
. . TRBJ1-1 TRBV27 CASSLQGPTEAFF TGTGCCAGCAGTTTACAGGGGCCGACTGAAGCTTTCTTT
. . TRBJ2-7 TRBV5-1 CASSLAGVGGGGSVEQYF TGCGCCAGCAGCTTGGCGGGCGTTGGGGGCGGAGGATCGGTCGAGCAGTACTTC
. TRBD2 TRBJ2-7 TRBV2 CASSELAGGRSEQYF TGTGCCAGCAGTGAGCTGGCGGGGGGGCGTTCCGAGCAGTACTTC
. TRBD1 TRBJ1-1 TRBV30 CAWGDRDTEAFF TGTGCCTGGGGGGACAGGGACACTGAAGCTTTCTTT
. TRBD2 TRBJ2-3 TRBV3-1/TRBV3-2 CASSPPARTRWMQYF TGTGCCAGCAGCCCCCCAGCCCGGACTAGGTGGATGCAGTATTTT
. . TRBJ2-7 TRBV30 CAWSEGVGYEQYF TGTGCCTGGAGTGAGGGAGTTGGGTACGAGCAGTACTTC
once . TRBJ2-2 TRBV4-2 CASSQVGANTGELFF TGTGCCAGCAGCCAAGTCGGGGCGAACACCGGGGAGCTGTTTTTT
. TRBD1 TRBJ2-7 TRBV5-1 CASSFRDSGEQYF TGCGCCAGCAGCTTCCGGGACAGTGGCGAGCAGTACTTC
. . TRBJ2-7 TRBV12-3/TRBV12-4 CASSSGGPYEQYF TGTGCCAGCAGTTCGGGGGGCCCTTACGAGCAGTACTTC
. . TRBJ2-4 TRBV7-9 CASSTSGWAAVAKNIQYF TGTGCCAGCAGCACCTCGGGGTGGGCAGCCGTAGCCAAAAACATTCAGTACTTC
. TRBD1 TRBJ1-2 TRBV29-1 CSAGTGVGYGYTF TGCAGCGCCGGGACAGGGGTCGGATATGGCTACACCTTC
. . TRBJ1-5 TRBV7-9 CASSLGGGAQPQHF TGTGCCAGCAGCTTAGGGGGAGGCGCGCAGCCCCAGCATTTT
. . TRBJ2-3 TRBV28 CASSLALDSGEWADTQYF TGTGCCAGCAGTCTCGCGTTGGACTCCGGTGAGTGGGCAGATACGCAGTATTTT
. . TRBJ2-2 TRBV25-1 CASSTGYGGELFF TGTGCCAGCAGTACAGGGTATGGCGGGGAGCTGTTTTTT